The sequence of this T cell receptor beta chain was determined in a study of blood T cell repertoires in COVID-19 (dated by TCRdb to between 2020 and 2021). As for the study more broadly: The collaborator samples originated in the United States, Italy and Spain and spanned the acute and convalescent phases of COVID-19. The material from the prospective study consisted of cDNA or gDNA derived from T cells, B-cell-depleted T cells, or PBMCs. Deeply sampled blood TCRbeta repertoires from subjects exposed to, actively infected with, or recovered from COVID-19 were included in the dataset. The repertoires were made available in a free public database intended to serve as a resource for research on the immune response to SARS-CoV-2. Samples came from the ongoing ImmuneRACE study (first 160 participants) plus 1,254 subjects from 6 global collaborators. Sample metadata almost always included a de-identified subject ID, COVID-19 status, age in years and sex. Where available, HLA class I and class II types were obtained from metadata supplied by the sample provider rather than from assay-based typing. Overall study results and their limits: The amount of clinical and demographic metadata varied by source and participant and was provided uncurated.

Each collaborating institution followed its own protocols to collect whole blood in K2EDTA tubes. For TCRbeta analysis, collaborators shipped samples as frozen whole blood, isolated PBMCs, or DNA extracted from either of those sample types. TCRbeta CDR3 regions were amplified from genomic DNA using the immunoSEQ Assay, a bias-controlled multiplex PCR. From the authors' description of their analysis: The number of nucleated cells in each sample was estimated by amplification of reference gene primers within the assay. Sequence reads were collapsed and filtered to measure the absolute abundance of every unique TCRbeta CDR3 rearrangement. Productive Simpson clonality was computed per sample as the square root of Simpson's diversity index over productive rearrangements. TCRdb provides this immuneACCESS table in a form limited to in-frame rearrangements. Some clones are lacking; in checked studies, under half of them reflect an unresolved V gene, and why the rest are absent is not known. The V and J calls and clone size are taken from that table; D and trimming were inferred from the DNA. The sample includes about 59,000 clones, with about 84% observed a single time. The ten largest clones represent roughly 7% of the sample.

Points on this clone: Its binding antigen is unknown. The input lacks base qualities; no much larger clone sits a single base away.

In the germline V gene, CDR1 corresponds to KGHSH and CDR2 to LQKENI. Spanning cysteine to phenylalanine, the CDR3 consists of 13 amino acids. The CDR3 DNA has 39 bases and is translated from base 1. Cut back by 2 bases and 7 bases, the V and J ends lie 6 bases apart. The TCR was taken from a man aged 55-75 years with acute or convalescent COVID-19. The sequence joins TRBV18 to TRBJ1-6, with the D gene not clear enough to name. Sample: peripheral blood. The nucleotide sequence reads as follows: TGTGCCAGCTCACCAGGACTGAATTCACCCCTCCACTTT. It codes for CASSPGLNSPLHF.